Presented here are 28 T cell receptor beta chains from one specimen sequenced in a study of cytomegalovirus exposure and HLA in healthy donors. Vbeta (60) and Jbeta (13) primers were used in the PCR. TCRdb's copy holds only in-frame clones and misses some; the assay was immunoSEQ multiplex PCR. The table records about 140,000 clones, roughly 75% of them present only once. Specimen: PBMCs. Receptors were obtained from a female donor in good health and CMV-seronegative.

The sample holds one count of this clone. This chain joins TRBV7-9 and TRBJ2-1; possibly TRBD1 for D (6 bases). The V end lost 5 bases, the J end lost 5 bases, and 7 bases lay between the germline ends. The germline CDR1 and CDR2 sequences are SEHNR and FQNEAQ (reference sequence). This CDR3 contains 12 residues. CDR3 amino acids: CASSRTDNEQFF. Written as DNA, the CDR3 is TGTGCCAGCAGCCGGACAGACAATGAGCAGTTCTTC. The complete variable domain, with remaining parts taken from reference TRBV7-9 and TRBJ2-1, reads DTGVSQNPRHKITKRGQNVTFRCDPISEHNRLYWYRQTLGQGPEFLTYFQNEAQLEKSRLLSDRFSAERPKGSFSTLEIQRTEQGDSAMYLCASSRTDNEQFFGPGTRLTVL.

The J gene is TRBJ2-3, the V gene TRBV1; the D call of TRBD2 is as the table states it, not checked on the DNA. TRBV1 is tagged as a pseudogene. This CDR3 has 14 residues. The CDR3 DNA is TGCACCAGCAGCCCACCAACTAGCGTTCAGGGAGAGTATTTT. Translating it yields CTSSPPTSVQGEYF.

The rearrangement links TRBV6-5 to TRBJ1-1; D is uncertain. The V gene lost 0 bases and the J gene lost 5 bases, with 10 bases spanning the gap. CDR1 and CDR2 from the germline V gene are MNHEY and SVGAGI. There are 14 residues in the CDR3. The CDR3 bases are TGTGCCAGCAGTTACTCGATGGAGAAAACTGAAGCTTTCTTT. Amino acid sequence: CASSYSMEKTEAFF.

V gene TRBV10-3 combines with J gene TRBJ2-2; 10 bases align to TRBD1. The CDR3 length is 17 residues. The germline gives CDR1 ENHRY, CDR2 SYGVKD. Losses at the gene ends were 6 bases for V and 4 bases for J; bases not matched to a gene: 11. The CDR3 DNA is TGTGCCATCAGCAACCGTCCGGGACAGGGGTTCACCGGGGAGCTGTTTTTT. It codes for CAISNRPGQGFTGELFF.

As DNA, the CDR3 is TGTGCCAGTAGTACTTACGGGACAGGAAATCAGCCCCAGCATTTT. As protein: CASSTYGTGNQPQHF. The rearrangement joins TRBV19 to TRBJ1-5; 8 positions agree with TRBD1. The CDR3 runs 15 residues. After removal of 4 bases from V and 4 bases from J, the junction contained 6 bases not matched to a gene. CDR1 and CDR2 (germline): LNHDA, SQIVND (reference sequence).

The CDR3 spells CSVEGTRETQYF. The DNA of the CDR3 is TGCAGCGTTGAAGGGACACGGGAGACCCAGTACTTC. The J gene is TRBJ2-5, the V gene TRBV29-1; D might be TRBD1 (5 bases). Germline-derived CDR1 and CDR2 are SQVTM and ANQGSEA. This CDR3 is built from 12 residues. The ends were cut back, 1 base at V and 5 bases at J, with 8 bases in the middle.

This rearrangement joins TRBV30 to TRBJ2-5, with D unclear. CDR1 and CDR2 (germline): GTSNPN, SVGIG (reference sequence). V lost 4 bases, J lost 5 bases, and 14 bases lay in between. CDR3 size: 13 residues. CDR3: CAWTSRVRETQYF. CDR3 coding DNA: TGTGCCTGGACTTCTCGAGTCCGGGAGACCCAGTACTTC.

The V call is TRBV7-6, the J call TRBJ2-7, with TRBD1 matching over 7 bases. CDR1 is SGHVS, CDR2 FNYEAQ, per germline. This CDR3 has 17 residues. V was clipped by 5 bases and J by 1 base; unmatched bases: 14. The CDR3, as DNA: TGTGCCAGCAGCCCCCGGGACAGTCCAATGGGATCCTACGAGCAGTACTTC. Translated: CASSPRDSPMGSYEQYF.

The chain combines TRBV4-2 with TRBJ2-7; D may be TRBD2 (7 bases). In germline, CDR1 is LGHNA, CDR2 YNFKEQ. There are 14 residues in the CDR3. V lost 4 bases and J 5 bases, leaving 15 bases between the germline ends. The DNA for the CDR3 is TGTGCCAGCAGCCGGGGGGGGGCCGGGGACGAGCAGTACTTC. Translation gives CASSRGGAGDEQYF.

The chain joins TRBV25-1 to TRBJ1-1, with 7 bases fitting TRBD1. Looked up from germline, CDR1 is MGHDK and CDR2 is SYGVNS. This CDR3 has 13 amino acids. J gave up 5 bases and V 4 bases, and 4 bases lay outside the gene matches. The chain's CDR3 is CASSGRQGTEAFF. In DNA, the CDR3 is TGTGCCAGCAGTGGCCGACAGGGAACTGAAGCTTTCTTT.

CDR3 DNA sequence: TGTGCCAGCAGCTTTACTTCCCGGAGGTTTGAGACCCAGTACTTC. Its protein is CASSFTSRRFETQYF. The rearrangement uses TRBV7-6 and TRBJ2-5, with TRBD2 as a possible D gene (5 bases). The germline V gene encodes CDR1 SGHVS and CDR2 FNYEAQ. The V end lost 3 bases, the J end lost 5 bases, and 16 bases lay between the germline ends. The CDR3 runs to 15 residues.

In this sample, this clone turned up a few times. CDR3 coding DNA: TGTGCCAGCAGCTTAGACCCCACAGGGGAAGCTTTCTTT. This gives the protein CASSLDPTGEAFF. The J gene is TRBJ1-1, the V gene TRBV7-2; maybe TRBD1 (6 bases). The CDR3 sequence is 13 residues long. Trimming removed 1 base at V and 8 bases at J, with 11 bases between. CDR1 SGHTA and CDR2 FQGNSA come from the germline V gene.

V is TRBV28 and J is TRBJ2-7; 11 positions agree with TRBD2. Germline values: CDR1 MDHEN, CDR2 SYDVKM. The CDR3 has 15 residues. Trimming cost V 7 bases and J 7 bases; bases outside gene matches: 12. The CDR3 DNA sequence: TGTGCCAGCACGGCCCTACTAGCGGGAGTTAAAGAGCAGTACTTC. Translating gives CASTALLAGVKEQYF.

CDR3 DNA sequence: TGTGCCAGCAGCCAAGATCTTATCGGACAGGGTGGAAACACCATATATTTT. Its translation: CASSQDLIGQGGNTIYF. The rearrangement links TRBV14 to TRBJ1-3; 8 nucleotides agree with TRBD1. The CDR3 runs 17 residues. Trimming removed 0 bases from V and 3 bases from J; junction bases left unmatched: 7. Germline V lookup: CDR1 SGHDN, CDR2 FVKESK.

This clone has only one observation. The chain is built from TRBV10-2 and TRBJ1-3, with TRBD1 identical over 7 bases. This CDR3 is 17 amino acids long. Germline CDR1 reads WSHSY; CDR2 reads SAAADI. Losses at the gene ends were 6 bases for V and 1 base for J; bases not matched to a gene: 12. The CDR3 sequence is CASRAGTEVVSGNTIYF. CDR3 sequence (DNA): TGCGCCAGCAGGGCCGGGACAGAAGTAGTGTCTGGAAACACCATATATTTT.

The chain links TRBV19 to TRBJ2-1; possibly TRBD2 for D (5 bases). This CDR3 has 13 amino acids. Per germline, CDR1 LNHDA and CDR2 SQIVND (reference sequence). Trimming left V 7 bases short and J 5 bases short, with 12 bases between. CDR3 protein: CASNFHGDNEQFF. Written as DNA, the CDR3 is TGTGCCAGTAATTTTCACGGGGACAATGAGCAGTTCTTC.

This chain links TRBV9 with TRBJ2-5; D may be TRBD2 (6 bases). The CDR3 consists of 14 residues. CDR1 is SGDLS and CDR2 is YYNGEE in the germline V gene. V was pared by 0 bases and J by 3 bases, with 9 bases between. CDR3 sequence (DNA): TGTGCCAGCAGCGTAGGCGGGGTCGAAGAGACCCAGTACTTC. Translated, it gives CASSVGGVEETQYF.

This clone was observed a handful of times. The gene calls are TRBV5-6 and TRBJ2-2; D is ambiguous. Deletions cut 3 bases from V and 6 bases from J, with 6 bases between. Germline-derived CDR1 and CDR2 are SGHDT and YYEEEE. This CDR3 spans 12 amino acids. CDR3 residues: CASSWSSGELFF. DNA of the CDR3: TGTGCCAGCAGCTGGAGCTCCGGGGAGCTGTTTTTT.

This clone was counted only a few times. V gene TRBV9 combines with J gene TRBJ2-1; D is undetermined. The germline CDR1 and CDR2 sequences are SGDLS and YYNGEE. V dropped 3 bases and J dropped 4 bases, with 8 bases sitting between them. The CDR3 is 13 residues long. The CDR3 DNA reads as TGTGCCAGCAGCGGGAGCGTGTACAATGAGCAGTTCTTC. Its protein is CASSGSVYNEQFF.

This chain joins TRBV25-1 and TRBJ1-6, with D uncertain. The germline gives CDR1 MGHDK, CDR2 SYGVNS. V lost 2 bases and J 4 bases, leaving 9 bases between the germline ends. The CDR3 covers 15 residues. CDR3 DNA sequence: TGTGCCAGCAGTGAAGGCAGTGCTTATAATTCACCCCTCCACTTT. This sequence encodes CASSEGSAYNSPLHF.

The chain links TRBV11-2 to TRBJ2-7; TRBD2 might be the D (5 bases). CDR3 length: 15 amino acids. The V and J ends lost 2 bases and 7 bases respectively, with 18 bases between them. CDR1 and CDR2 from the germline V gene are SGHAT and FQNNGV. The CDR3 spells CASSLRLAFLDEQYF. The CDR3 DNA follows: TGTGCCAGCAGCTTACGGCTAGCTTTTCTGGATGAGCAGTACTTC.

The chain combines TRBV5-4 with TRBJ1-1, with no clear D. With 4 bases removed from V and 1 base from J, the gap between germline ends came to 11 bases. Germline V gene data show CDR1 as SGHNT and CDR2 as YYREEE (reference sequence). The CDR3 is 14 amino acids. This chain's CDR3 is CASSLGGPNTEAFF. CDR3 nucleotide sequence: TGTGCCAGCAGCCTGGGAGGGCCGAACACTGAAGCTTTCTTT.

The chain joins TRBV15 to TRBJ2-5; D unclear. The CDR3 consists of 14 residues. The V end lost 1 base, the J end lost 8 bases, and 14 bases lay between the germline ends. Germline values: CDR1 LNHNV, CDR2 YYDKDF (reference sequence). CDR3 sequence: CATSRARITDTQYF. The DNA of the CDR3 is TGTGCCACCAGCAGAGCGCGTATTACTGATACCCAGTACTTC.

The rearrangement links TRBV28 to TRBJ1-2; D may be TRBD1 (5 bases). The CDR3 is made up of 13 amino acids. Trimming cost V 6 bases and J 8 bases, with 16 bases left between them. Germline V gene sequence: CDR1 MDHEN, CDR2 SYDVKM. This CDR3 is CASRGRGFYGYTF. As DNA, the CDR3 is TGTGCCAGCAGGGGACGGGGGTTTTACGGCTACACCTTC.

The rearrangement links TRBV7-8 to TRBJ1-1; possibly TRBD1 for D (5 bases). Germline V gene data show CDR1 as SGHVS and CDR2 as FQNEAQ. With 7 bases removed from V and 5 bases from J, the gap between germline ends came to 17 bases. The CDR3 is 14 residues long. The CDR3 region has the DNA TGTGCCAGCACCCTACGGGGGGAAATGACTGAAGCTTTCTTT. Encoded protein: CASTLRGEMTEAFF. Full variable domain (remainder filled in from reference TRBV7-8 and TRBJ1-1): GAGVSQSPRYKVAKRGQDVALRCDPISGHVSLFWYQQALGQGPEFLTYFQNEAQLDKSGLPSDRFFAERPEGSVSTLKIQRTQQEDSAVYLCASTLRGEMTEAFFGQGTRLTVV.

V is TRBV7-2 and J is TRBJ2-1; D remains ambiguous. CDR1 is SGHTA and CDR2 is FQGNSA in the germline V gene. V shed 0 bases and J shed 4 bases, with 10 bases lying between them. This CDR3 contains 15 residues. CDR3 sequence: CASSLATRVYNEQFF. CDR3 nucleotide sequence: TGTGCCAGCAGCTTAGCAACCCGGGTTTACAATGAGCAGTTCTTC. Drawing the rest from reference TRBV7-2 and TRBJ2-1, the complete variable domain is GAGVSQSPSNKVTEKGKDVELRCDPISGHTALYWYRQSLGQGLEFLIYFQGNSAPDKSGLPSDRFSAERTGGSVSTLTIQRTQQEDSAVYLCASSLATRVYNEQFFGPGTRLTVL.

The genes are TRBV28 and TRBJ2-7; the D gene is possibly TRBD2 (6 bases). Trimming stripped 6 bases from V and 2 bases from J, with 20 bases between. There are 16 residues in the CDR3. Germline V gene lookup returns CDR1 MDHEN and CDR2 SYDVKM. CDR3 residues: CASSPRLGTGAYEQYF. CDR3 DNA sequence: TGTGCCAGCAGCCCCCGTCTCGGGACGGGAGCCTACGAGCAGTACTTC.

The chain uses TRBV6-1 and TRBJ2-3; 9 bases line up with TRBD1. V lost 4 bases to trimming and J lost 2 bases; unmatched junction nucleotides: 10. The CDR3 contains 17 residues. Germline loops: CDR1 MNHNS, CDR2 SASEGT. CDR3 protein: CASSGGWGQGPTDTQYF. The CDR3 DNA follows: TGTGCCAGCAGTGGGGGATGGGGACAGGGACCCACAGATACGCAGTATTTT.